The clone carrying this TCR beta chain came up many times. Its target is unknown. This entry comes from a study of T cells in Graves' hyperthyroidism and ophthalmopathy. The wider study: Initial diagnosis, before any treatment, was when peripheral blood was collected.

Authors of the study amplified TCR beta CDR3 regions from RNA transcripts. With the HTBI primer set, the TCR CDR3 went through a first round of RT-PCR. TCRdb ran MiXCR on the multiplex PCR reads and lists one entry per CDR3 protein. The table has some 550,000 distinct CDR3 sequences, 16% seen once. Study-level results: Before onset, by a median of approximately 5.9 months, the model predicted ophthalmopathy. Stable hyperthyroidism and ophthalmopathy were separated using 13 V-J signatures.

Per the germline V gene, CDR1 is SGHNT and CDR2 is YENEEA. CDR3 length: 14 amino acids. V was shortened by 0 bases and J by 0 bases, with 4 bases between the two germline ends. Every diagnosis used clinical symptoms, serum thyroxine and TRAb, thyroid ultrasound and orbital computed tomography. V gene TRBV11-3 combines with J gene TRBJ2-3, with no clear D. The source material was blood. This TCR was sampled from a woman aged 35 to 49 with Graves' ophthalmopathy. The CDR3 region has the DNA TGTGCCAGCAGCTTAGAGGGGAGCACAGATACGCAGTATTTT. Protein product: CASSLEGSTDTQYF.